This T cell receptor beta chain comes out of a study of stem cell transplantation in POMP-related autoinflammatory disease. Overall study: CD8+ T cells were low and CD4+ cells naive-skewed before transplant.

About this clone: Its antigen is not known.

V was shortened by 2 bases and J by 0 bases, with 9 bases between the two germline ends. CDR3 size: 15 residues. Germline CDR1 SGHRS, CDR2 YFSETQ. The study, taken as a whole, reports: Across all analyzed T-cell subsets, patients with PRAID tended toward reduced diversity and increased clonality. In PRAID patients, the number of distinct TRB V-J gene pairings was restricted.

Sequencing was performed with immunoSEQ multiplex PCR; in TCRdb, only in-frame clones are kept and a portion is missing. The data contain over 60,000 clones, approximately 91% of them seen just once; the ten biggest clones take up about 0.71%. The chain has TRBV5-1 and TRBJ2-1; D might be TRBD2 (6 bases). This receptor was taken from a human patient with POMP-related autoinflammation and immune dysregulation (PRAID). Some T cells may be transferred from the graft donor. The material sequenced was CD4+ T cells from PBMCs, taken after stem cell transplantation. The CDR3 nucleotides are TGCGCCAGCAGCTTAGGAGGGAGCTCCTACAATGAGCAGTTCTTC. It codes for CASSLGGSSYNEQFF. Drawing the rest from reference TRBV5-1 and TRBJ2-1, the complete variable domain is KAGVTQTPRYLIKTRGQQVTLSCSPISGHRSVSWYQQTPGQGLQFLFEYFSETQRNKGNFPGRFSGRQFSNSRSEMNVSTLELGDSALYLCASSLGGSSYNEQFFGPGTRLTVL.